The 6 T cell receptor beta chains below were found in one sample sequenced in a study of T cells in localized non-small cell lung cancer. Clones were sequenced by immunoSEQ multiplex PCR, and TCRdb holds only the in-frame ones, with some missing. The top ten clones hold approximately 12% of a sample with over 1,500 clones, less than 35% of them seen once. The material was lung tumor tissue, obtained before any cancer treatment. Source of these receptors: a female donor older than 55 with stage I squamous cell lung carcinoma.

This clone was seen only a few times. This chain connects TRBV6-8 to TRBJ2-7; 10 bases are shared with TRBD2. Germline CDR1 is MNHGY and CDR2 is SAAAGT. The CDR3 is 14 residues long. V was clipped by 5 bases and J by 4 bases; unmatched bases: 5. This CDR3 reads CASSATSGIYEQYF. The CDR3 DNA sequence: TGTGCCAGCAGTGCCACTAGCGGGATTTACGAGCAGTACTTC.

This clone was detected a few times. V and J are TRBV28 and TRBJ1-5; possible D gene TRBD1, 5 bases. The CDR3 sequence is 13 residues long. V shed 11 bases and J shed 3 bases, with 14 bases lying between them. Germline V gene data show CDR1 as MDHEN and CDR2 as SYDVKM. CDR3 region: CAVRAGTNQPQHF. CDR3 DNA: TGTGCCGTCAGGGCAGGGACCAATCAGCCCCAGCATTTT.

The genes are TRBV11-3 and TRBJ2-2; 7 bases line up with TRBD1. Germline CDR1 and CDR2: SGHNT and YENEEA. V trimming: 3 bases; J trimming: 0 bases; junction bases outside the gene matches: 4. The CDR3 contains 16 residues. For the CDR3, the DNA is TGTGCCAGCAGCTTTGTAGGGACAGCGAACACCGGGGAGCTGTTTTTT. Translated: CASSFVGTANTGELFF.

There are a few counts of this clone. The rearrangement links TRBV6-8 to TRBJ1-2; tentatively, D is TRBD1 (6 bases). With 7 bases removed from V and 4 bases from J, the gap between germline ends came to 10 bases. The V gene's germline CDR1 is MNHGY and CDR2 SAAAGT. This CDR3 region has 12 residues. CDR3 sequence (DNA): TGTGCCAGCACCCCGGACAGCTATGGCTACACCTTC. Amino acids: CASTPDSYGYTF.

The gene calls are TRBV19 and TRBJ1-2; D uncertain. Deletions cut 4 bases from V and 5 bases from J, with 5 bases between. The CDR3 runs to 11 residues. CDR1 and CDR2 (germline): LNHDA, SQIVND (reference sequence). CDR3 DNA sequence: TGTGCCAGTAGTACCCTGTATGGCTACACCTTC. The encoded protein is CASSTLYGYTF.

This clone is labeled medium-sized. CDR3 protein: CASSRSPGQAYEQYF. Written as DNA, the CDR3 is TGTGCCAGCAGCAGAAGTCCGGGACAGGCTTACGAGCAGTACTTC. The chain combines TRBV11-3 with TRBJ2-7; TRBD1 aligns across 8 bases. The CDR3 totals 15 residues. The V gene's germline CDR1 is SGHNT and CDR2 YENEEA. V trimming: 5 bases; J trimming: 4 bases; junction bases outside the gene matches: 10.